This T cell receptor (beta chain) is drawn from a study of blood T cell repertoires in COVID-19 (TCRdb year 2020). Background for the entire study: Collaborator samples came from the United States, Italy and Spain and covered acute and convalescent phases of COVID-19. The sample metadata nearly always contained a de-identified subject ID, COVID-19 status, age in years and sex. HLA class I and class II types, where available, came from metadata supplied by the sample provider rather than from assay-based typing. Deeply sampled blood TCRbeta repertoires from subjects exposed to, actively infected with, or recovered from COVID-19 were included in the dataset. Samples came from the ongoing ImmuneRACE study (first 160 participants) plus 1,254 subjects from 6 global collaborators. The prospective study material was composed of cDNA or gDNA derived from T cells, B-cell-depleted T cells, or PBMCs. The repertoires were released in a freely available public database intended as a resource for research on the immune response to SARS-CoV-2. Findings and caveats that apply to the study as a whole: The amount of clinical and demographic metadata varied by source and participant and was provided uncurated.

The germline ends are 9 bases apart after V is trimmed by 6 bases and J by 0 bases. According to the germline V gene, CDR1 reads SQVTM and CDR2 reads ANQGSEA. The CDR3 starts with the cysteine, ends with the phenylalanine, and has 13 residues. Left in the record is the CDR3 DNA by itself, 39 bases read in frame from the first base. Each collaborating institution followed its own protocols to collect whole blood in K2EDTA tubes. For TCRbeta analysis, collaborators shipped samples in one of three forms: frozen whole blood, isolated PBMCs, or DNA extracted from either of those sample types. TCRbeta CDR3 regions were amplified from genomic DNA by means of the immunoSEQ Assay, a bias-controlled multiplex PCR. The original methods were these. The number of nucleated cells in each sample was estimated from the amplification of reference gene primers within the assay. Sequence reads were collapsed and filtered to measure the absolute abundance of every unique TCRbeta CDR3 rearrangement. Productive Simpson clonality was computed per sample as the square root of Simpson's diversity index over productive rearrangements. In TCRdb, the immuneACCESS table is reduced to in-frame sequences with V and J assigned. These tables do not hold every clone; where another copy was compared, an unresolved V gene accounts for under half, and the others remain unexplained. That table is the source of V, J and clone size, and D and trimming were worked out from the DNA. In this sample the table shows approximately 100,000 clones, around 85% of which occur a single time. Over 35% of the sample comes from the top ten.

Notes on this clone: There is no known antigen for this receptor. No qualities accompany the bases; no much larger clone lies one base away.

This TCR came from an elderly man with acute or convalescent COVID-19. The sample taken for sequencing was peripheral blood. The rearranged chain carries TRBV29-1 and TRBJ1-3, with the D segment identity uncertain. The CDR3 here reads CSVSEGSGNTIYF. The nucleotide sequence reads as follows: TGCAGCGTCAGTGAGGGCTCTGGAAACACCATATATTTT.